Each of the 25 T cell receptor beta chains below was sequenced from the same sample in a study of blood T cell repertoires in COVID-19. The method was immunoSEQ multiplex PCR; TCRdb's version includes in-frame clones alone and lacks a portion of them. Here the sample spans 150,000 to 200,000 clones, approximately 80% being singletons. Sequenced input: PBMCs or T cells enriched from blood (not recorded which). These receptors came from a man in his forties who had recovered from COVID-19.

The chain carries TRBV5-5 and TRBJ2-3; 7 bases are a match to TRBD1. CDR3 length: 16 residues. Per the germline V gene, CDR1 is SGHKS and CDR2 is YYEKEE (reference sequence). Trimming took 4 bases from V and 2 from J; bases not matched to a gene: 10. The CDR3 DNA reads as TGTGCCAGCAGCCAGCCCCCCGGGACAGCCACAGATACGCAGTATTTT. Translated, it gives CASSQPPGTATDTQYF.

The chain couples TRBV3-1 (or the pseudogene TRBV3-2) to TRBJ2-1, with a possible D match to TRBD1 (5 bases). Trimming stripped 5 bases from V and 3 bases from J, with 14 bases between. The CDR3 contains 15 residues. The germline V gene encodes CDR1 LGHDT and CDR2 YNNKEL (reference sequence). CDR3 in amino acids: CASSTSTENYNEQFF. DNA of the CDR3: TGTGCCAGCAGCACCTCGACAGAGAACTACAATGAGCAGTTCTTC.

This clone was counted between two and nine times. The CDR3 nucleotides are TGTGCCAGCAGCTTAGCTGGACAGGGGGCGAATGGCTACACCTTC. Protein sequence: CASSLAGQGANGYTF. This chain links TRBV7-9 with TRBJ1-2; 11 nucleotides match TRBD1. With 0 bases clipped from V and 6 bases from J, the junction kept 3 bases outside the gene matches. Germline CDR1 is SEHNR and CDR2 is FQNEAQ (reference sequence). The CDR3 has 15 residues.

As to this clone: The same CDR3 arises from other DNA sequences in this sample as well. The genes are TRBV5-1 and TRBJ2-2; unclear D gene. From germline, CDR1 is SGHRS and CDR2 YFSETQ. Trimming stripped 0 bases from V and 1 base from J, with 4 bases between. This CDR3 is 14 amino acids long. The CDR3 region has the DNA TGCGCCAGCAGCTTGGCCGGGAACACCGGGGAGCTGTTTTTT. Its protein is CASSLAGNTGELFF.

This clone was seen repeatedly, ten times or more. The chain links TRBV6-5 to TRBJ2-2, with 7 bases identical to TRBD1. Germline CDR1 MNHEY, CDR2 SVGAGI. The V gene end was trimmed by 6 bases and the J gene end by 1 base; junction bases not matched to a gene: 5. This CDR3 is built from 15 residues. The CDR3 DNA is TGTGCCAGCAGGGTTCAGGGGGTGAACACCGGGGAGCTGTTTTTT. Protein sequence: CASRVQGVNTGELFF.

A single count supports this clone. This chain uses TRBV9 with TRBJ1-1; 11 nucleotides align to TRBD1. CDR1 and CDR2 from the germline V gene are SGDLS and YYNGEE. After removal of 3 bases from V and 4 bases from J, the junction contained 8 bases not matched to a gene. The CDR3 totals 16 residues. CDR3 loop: CASSGRDRGYRTEAFF. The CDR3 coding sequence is TGTGCCAGCAGCGGAAGGGACAGGGGGTATCGCACTGAAGCTTTCTTT.

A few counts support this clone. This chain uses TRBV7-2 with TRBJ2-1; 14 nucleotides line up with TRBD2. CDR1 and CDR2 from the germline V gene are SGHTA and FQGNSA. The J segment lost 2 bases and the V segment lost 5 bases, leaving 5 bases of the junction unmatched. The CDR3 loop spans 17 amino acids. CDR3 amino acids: CASSTRLAGGTYNEQFF. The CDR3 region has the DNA TGTGCCAGCAGCACCCGACTAGCGGGGGGGACCTACAATGAGCAGTTCTTC. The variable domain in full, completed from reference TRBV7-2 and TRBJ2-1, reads GAGVSQSPSNKVTEKGKDVELRCDPISGHTALYWYRQSLGQGLEFLIYFQGNSAPDKSGLPSDRFSAERTGGSVSTLTIQRTQQEDSAVYLCASSTRLAGGTYNEQFFGPGTRLTVL.

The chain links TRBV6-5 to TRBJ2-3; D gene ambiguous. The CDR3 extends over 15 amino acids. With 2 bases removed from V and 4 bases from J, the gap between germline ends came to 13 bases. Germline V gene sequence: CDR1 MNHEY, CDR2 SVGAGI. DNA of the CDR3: TGTGCCAGCAGTTACCAGGATCCTGGTGCAGATACGCAGTATTTT. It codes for CASSYQDPGADTQYF.

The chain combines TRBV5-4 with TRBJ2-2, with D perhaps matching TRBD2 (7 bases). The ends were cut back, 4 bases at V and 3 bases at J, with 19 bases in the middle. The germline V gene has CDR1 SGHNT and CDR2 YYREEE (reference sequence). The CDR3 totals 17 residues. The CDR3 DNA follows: TGTGCCAGCAGCCCCGGAGGGGCGGGGGCCTACACCGGGGAGCTGTTTTTT. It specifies CASSPGGAGAYTGELFF.

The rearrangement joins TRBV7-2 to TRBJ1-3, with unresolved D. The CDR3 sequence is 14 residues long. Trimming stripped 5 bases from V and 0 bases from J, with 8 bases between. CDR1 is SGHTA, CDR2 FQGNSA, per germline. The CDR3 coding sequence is TGTGCCAGCAGCCAGGTAGACTCTGGAAACACCATATATTTT. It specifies CASSQVDSGNTIYF.

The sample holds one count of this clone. CDR3 loop: CASSSQMWGGGGELFF. The CDR3, as DNA: TGTGCCAGCAGCTCCCAAATGTGGGGGGGCGGCGGGGAGCTGTTTTTT. The chain couples TRBV9 to TRBJ2-2; D perhaps matches TRBD2 (7 bases). Germline CDR1 reads SGDLS; CDR2 reads YYNGEE. V was trimmed by 4 bases and J by 7 bases, leaving 20 bases between them. There are 16 residues in the CDR3.

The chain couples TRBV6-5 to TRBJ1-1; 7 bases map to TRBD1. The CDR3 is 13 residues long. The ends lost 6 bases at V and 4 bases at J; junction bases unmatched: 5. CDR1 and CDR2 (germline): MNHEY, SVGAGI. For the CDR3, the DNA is TGTGCCAGCAGCGGACAGGCGGGCACTGAAGCTTTCTTT. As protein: CASSGQAGTEAFF.

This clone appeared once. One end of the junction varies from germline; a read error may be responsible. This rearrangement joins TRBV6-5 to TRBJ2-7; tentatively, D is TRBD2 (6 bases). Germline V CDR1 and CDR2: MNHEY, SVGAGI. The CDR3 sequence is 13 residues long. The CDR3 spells CASSYERGYAQYF. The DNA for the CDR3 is TGTGCCAGCAGTTATGAACGGGGGTACGCGCAGTACTTC.

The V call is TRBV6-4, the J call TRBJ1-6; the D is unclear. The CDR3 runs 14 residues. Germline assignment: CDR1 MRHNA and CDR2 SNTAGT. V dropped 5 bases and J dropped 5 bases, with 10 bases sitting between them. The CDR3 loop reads CASSREPDNSPLHF. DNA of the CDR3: TGTGCCAGCAGTCGGGAGCCCGATAATTCACCCCTCCACTTT.

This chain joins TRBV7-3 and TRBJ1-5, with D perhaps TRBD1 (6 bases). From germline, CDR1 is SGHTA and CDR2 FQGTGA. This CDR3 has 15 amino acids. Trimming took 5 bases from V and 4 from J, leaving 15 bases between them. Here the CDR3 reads CASSPRGGRNQPQHF. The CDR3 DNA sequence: TGTGCCAGCAGCCCACGGGGGGGGCGGAATCAGCCCCAGCATTTT.

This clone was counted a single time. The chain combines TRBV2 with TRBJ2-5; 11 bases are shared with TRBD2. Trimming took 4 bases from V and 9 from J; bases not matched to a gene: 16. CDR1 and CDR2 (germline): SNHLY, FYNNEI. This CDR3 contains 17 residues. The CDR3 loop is CASSGEASGGFKVAQYF. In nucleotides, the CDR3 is TGTGCCAGCAGTGGTGAGGCTAGCGGGGGGTTCAAAGTGGCCCAGTACTTC.

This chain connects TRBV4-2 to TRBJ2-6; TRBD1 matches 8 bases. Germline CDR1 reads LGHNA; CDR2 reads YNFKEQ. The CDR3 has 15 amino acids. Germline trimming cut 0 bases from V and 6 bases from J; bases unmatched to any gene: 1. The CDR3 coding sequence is TGTGCCAGCAGCCAAGAACAGGGGGAGGCCAACGTCCTGACTTTC. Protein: CASSQEQGEANVLTF.

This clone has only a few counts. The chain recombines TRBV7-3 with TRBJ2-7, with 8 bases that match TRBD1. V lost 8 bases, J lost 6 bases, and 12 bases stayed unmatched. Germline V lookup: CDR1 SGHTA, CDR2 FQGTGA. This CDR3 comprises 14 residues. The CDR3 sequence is CASSWAQGAGEQYF. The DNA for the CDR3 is TGTGCCAGCTCCTGGGCTCAGGGGGCAGGCGAGCAGTACTTC.

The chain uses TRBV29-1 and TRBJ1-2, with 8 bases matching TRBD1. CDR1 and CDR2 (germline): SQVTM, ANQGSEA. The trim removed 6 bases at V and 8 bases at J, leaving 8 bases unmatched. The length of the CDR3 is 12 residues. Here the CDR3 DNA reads TGCAGCGTGGAGGGACAGGTCCTCGGCTACACCTTC. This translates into CSVEGQVLGYTF.

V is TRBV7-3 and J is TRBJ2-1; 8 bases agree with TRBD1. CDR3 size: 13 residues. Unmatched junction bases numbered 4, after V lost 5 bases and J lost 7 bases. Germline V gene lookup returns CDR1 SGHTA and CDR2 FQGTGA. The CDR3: CASSPRQGNEQFF. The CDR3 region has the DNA TGTGCCAGCAGCCCCCGACAGGGGAATGAGCAGTTCTTC.

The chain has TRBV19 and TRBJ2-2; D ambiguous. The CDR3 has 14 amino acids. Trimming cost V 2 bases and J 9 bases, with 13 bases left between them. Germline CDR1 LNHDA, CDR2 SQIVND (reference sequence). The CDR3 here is CASSITRVVRELFF. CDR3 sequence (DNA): TGTGCCAGTAGTATAACCCGCGTGGTACGGGAGCTGTTTTTT.

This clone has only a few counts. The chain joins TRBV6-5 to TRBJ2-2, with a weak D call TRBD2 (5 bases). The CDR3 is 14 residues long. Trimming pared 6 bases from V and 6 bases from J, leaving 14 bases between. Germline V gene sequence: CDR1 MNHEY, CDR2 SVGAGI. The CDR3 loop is CASRGNSVSGELFF. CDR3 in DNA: TGTGCCAGCAGAGGAAATAGCGTATCCGGGGAGCTGTTTTTT.

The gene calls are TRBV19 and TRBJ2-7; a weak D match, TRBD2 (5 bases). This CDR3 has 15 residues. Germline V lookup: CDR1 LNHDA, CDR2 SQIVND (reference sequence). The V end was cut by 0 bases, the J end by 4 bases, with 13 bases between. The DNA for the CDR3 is TGTGCCAGTAGTATAGAAAGCGGCGTAGGGTACGAGCAGTACTTC. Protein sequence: CASSIESGVGYEQYF.

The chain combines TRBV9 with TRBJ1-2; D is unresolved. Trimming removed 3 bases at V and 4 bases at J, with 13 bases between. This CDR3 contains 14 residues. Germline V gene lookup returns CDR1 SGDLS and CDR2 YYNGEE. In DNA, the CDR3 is TGTGCCAGCAGCGCTACAGATAGCGGCTATGGCTACACCTTC. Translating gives CASSATDSGYGYTF. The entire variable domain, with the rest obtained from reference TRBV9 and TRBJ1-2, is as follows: DSGVTQTPKHLITATGQRVTLRCSPRSGDLSVYWYQQSLDQGLQFLIQYYNGEERAKGNILERFSAQQFPDLHSELNLSSLELGDSALYFCASSATDSGYGYTFGSGTRLTVV.

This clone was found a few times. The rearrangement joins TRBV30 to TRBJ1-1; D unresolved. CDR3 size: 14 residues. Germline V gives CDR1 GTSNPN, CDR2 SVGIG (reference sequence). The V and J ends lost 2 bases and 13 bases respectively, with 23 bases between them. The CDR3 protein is CAWSPRSRRKADFF. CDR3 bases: TGTGCCTGGAGTCCCAGGTCCCGACGTAAAGCGGATTTCTTT.